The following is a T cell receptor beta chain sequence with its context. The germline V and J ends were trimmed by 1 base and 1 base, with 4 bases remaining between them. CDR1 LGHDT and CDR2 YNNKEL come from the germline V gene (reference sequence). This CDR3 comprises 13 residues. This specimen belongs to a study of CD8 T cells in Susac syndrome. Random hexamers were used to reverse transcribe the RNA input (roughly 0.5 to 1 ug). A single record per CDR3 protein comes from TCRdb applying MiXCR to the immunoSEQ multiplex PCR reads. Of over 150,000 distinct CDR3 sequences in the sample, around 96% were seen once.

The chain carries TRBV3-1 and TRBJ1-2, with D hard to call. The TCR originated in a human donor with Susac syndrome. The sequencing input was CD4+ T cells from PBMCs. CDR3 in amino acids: CASSQGSNYGYTF. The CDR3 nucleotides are TGTGCCAGCAGCCAAGGCAGTAACTATGGCTACACCTTC.